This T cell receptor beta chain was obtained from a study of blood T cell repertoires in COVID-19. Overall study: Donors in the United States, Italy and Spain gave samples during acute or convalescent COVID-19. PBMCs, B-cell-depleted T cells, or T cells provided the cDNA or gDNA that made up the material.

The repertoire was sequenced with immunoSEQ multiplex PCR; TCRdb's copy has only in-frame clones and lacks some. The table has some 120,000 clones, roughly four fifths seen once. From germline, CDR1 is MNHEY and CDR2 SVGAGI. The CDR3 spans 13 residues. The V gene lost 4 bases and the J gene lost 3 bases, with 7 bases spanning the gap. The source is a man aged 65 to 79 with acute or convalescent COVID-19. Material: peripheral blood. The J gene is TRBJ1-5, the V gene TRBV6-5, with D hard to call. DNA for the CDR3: TGTGCCAGCAGTTTTCAGGCCAATCAGCCCCAGCATTTT. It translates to CASSFQANQPQHF.